This T cell receptor (beta chain) comes out of a study of T-cell reconstitution after alpha-beta-depleted transplantation in children. This clonotype was observed a handful of times. Its specificity is not known. Unique molecular identifiers featured in how the TCRbeta library was prepared. TCRdb processed the PCR reads anew with MiXCR; each CDR3 protein has one entry. The table includes some 200,000 distinct CDR3 sequences, 8.4% detected once. Findings and limits, study-wide: At day 60, the high TCRbeta diversity found in some patients originated from recipient T cells and thymic progenitors that had survived. After one year, T-cell counts and TCRbeta diversity mostly came from new T cells.

This receptor was obtained from a male patient between 2 and 15 years old who had a stem cell transplant for acute myeloid leukemia, so the T cells may come from the graft donor. The sequences come from PBMCs, mostly from graft donor cells, collected 360 days after TCRalphabeta/CD19-depleted stem cell transplant.

The CDR3 protein is CASSLSPLAGGPEQYF. CDR3 DNA sequence: TGCGCCAGCAGCTTATCTCCTCTAGCGGGAGGACCCGAGCAGTACTTC. V usage is TRBV5-1 and J usage is TRBJ2-7, with 11 bases aligning to TRBD2. The CDR3 consists of 16 residues. J was trimmed by 6 bases and V by 2 bases; bases with no gene match: 10. CDR1 and CDR2 (germline): SGHRS, YFSETQ.